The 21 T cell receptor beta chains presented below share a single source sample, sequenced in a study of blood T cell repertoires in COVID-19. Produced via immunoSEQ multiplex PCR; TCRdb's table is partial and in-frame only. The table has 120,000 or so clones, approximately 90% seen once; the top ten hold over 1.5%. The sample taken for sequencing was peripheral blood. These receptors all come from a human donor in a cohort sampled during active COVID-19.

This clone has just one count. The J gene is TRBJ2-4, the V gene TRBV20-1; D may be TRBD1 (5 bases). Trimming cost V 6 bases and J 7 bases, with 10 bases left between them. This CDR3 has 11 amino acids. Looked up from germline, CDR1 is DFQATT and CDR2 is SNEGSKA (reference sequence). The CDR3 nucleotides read TGCAGTGCCCAGGGTAACAACATTCAGTACTTC. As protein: CSAQGNNIQYF.

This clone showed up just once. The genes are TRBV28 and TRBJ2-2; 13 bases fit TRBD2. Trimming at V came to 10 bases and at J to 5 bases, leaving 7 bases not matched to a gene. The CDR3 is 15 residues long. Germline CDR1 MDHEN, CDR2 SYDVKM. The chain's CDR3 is CAISQGLAGTGELFF. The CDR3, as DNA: TGTGCCATCTCCCAGGGACTAGCGGGGACCGGGGAGCTGTTTTTT.

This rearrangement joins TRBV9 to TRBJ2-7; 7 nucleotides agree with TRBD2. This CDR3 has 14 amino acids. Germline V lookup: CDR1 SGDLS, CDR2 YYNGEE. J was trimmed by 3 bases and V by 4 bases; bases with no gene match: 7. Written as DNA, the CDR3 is TGTGCCAGCAGCCAGAGCGGGGATTACTACGAGCAGTACTTC. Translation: CASSQSGDYYEQYF.

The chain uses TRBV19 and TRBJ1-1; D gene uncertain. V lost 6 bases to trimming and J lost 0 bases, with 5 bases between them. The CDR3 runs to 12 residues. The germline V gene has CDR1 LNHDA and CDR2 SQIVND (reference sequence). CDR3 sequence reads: CASRHMNTEAFF. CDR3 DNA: TGTGCCAGTAGACACATGAACACTGAAGCTTTCTTT.

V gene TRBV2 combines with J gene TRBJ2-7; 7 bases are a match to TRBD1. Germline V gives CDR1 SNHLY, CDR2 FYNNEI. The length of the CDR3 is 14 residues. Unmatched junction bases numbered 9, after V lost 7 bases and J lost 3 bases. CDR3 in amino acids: CASTGDSPNYEQYF. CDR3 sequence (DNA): TGTGCCAGCACTGGGGACAGCCCCAACTACGAGCAGTACTTC.

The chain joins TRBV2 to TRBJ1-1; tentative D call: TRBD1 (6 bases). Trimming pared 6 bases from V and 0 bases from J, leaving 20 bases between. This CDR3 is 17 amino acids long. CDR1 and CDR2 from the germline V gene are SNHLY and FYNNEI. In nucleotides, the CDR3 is TGTGCCAGCAGCCTAATGGGGGTAGGGGGAATGAACACTGAAGCTTTCTTT. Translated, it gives CASSLMGVGGMNTEAFF. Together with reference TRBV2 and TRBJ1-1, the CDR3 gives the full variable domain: EPEVTQTPSHQVTQMGQEVILRCVPISNHLYFYWYRQILGQKVEFLVSFYNNEISEKSEIFDDQFSVERPDGSNFTLKIRSTKLEDSAMYFCASSLMGVGGMNTEAFFGQGTRLTVV.

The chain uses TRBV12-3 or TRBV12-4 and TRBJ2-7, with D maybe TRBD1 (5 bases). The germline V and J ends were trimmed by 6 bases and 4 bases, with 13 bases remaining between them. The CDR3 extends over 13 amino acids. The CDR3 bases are TGTGCCAGCAGCATTACAGGAAGATACGAGCAGTACTTC. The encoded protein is CASSITGRYEQYF.

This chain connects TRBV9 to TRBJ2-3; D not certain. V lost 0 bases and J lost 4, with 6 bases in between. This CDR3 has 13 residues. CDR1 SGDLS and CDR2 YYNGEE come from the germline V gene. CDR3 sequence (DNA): TGTGCCAGCAGCGTAGTTAGCCCAGATACGCAGTATTTT. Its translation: CASSVVSPDTQYF.

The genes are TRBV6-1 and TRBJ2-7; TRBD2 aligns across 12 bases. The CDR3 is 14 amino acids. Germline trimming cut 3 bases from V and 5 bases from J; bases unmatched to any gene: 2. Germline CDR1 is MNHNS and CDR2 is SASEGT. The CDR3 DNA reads TGTGCCAGCAGTGAGTCTAGCGGGAGGGACGAGCAGTACTTC. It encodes CASSESSGRDEQYF.

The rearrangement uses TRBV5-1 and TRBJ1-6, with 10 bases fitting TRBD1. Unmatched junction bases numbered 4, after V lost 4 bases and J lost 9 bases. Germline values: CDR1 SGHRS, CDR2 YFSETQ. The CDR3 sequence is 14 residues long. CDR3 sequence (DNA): TGCGCCAGCAGCCGGGACAGGGGTAGTTCACCCCTCCACTTT. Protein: CASSRDRGSSPLHF.

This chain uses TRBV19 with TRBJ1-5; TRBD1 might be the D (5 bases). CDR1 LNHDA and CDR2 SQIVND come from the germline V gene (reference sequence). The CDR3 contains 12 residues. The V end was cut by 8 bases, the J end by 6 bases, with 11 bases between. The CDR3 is CASAQGTQPQHF. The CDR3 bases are TGTGCCAGTGCTCAGGGCACTCAGCCCCAGCATTTT.

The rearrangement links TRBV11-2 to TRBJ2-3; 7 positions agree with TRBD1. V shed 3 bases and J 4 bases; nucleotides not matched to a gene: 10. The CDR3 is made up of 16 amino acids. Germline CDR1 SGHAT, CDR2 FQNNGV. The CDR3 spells CASSFRETGLPDTQYF. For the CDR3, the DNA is TGTGCCAGCAGCTTTCGTGAGACAGGGCTCCCAGATACGCAGTATTTT.

CDR3 protein: CASSDSSADTDTQYF. CDR3 in DNA: TGTGCCAGTTCGGACAGCTCGGCAGACACAGATACGCAGTATTTT. The chain combines TRBV28 with TRBJ2-3, with D possibly being TRBD1 (6 bases). Germline CDR1 and CDR2: MDHEN and SYDVKM. CDR3 length equals 15 residues. V dropped 9 bases and J dropped 2 bases, with 18 bases sitting between them. Using reference TRBV28 and TRBJ2-3 for the parts outside the CDR3, the full variable domain is DVKVTQSSRYLVKRTGEKVFLECVQDMDHENMFWYRQDPGLGLRLIYFSYDVKMKEKGDIPEGYSVSREKKERFSLILESASTNQTSMYLCASSDSSADTDTQYFGPGTRLTVL.

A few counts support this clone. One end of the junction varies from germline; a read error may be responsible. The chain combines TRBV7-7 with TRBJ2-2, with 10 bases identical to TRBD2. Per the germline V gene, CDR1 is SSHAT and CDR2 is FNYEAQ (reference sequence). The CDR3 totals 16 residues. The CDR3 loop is CASSKTGTSVTGELFF. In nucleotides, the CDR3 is TGTGCTAGCAGCAAAACCGGGACTAGCGTAACCGGGGAGCTGTTTTTT.

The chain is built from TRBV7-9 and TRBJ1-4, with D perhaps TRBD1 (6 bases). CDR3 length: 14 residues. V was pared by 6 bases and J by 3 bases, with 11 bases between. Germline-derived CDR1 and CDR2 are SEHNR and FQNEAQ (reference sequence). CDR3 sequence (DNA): TGTGCCAGCAGACCGGACAGTCCTAATGAAAAACTGTTTTTT. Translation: CASRPDSPNEKLFF.

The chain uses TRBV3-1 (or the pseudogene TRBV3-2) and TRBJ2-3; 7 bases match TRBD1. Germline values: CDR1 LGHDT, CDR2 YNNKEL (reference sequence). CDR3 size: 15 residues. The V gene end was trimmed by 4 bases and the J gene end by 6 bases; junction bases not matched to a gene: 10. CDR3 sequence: CASSPPTGFRDTQYF. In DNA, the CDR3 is TGTGCCAGCAGCCCTCCGACAGGGTTCAGGGATACGCAGTATTTT.

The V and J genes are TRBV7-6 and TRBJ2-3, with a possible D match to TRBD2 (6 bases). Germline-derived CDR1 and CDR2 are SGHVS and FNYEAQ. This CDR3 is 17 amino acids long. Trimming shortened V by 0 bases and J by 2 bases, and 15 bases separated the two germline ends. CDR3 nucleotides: TGTGCCAGCAGCTTAGCGTTTCGGGAGCTACCCACAGATACGCAGTATTTT. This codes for CASSLAFRELPTDTQYF.

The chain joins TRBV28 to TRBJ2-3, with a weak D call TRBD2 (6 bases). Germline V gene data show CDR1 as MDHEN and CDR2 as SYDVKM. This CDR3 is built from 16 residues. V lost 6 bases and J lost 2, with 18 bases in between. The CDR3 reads CASSLSSDLVTDTQYF. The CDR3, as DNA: TGTGCCAGCAGCCTTTCTAGCGACCTTGTCACAGATACGCAGTATTTT.

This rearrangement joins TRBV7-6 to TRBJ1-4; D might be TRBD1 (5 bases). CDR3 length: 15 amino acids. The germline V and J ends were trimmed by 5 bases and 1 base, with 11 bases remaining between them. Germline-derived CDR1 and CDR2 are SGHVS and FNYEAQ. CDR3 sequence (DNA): TGTGCCAGCAGCCCCTACACAGGAACTAATGAAAAACTGTTTTTT. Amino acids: CASSPYTGTNEKLFF.

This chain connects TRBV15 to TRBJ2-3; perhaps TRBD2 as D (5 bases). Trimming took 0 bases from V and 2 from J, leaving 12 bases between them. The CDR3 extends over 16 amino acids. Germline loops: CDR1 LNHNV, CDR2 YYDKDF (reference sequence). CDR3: CATSREGSGNTDTQYF. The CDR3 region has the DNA TGTGCCACCAGCAGAGAAGGAAGCGGAAACACAGATACGCAGTATTTT.

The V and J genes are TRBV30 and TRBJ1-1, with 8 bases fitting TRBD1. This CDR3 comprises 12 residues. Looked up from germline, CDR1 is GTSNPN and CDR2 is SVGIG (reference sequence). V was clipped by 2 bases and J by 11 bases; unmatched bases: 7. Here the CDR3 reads CAWSQVQGAAFF. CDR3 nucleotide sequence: TGTGCCTGGAGTCAGGTCCAGGGGGCGGCTTTCTTT.